The following is a TCR beta chain sequence with its context. The antigen remains undetermined. CDR1 and CDR2 from the germline V gene are LNHNV and YYDKDF (reference sequence). V lost 4 bases and J lost 6, with 19 bases in between. The CDR3 has 15 residues. The data derive from a study of cytomegalovirus exposure and HLA in healthy donors. Whole-study results and caveats: A classifier reportedly called cytomegalovirus status with high sensitivity and specificity.

Clones were sequenced by immunoSEQ multiplex PCR, and TCRdb holds only the in-frame ones, with some missing. The sample consists of approximately 64,000 clones, around 89% of them appearing once. The rearrangement joins TRBV15 to TRBJ2-7; D is uncertain. Sequenced input: PBMCs. The origin of this receptor is a young woman in good health and CMV-seronegative. The CDR3 reads CATSIPMGRSFEQYF. CDR3 sequence (DNA): TGTGCCACCAGCATCCCGATGGGCCGGTCTTTCGAGCAGTACTTC.